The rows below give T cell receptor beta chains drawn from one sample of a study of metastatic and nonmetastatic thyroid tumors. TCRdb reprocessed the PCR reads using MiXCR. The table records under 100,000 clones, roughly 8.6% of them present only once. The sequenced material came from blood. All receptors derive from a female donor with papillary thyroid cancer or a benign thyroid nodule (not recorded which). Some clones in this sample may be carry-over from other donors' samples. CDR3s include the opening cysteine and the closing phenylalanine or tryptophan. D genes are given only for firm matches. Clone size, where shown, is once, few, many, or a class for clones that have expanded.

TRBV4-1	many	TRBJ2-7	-	CASSQGPQTALAPYEQYF	TGCGCCAGCAGCCAGGGCCCCCAAACAGCTTTGGCCCCCTACGAGCAGTACTTC
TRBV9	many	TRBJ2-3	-	CASSVESDPGDTQYF	TGTGCCAGCAGCGTAGAGAGCGACCCGGGAGATACGCAGTATTTT
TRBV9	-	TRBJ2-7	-	CASSVGSGGVTYEQYF	TGTGCCAGCAGCGTAGGGTCAGGGGGGGTCACCTACGAGCAGTACTTC
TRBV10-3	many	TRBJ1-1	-	CAISGGAVNTEAFF	TGTGCCATCAGTGGTGGCGCAGTGAACACTGAAGCTTTCTTT
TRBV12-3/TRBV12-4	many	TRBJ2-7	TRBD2	CASKRAGTYEQYF	TGTGCCAGCAAACGAGCGGGGACCTACGAGCAGTACTTC
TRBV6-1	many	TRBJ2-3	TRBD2	CASSLAGSPGTQYF	TGTGCCAGCAGCCTAGCGGGGTCCCCGGGGACGCAGTATTTT
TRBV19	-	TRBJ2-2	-	CASRRGVANTGELFF	TGTGCCAGTAGGCGCGGGGTAGCGAACACCGGGGAGCTGTTTTTT
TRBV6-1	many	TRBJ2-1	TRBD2	CASSITGGRSYNEQFF	TGTGCCAGCAGTATCACGGGGGGGCGTTCCTACAATGAGCAGTTCTTC
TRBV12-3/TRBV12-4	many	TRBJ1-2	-	CASRDSNYGYTF	TGTGCCAGCAGAGACTCTAACTATGGCTACACCTTC
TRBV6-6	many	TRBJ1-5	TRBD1	CASSYSRDRGQGQPQHF	TGTGCCAGCAGTTACTCGAGGGACAGGGGGCAGGGACAGCCCCAGCATTTT
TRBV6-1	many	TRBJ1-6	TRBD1	CASSFPGTGVLHF	TGTGCCAGCAGTTTCCCCGGGACAGGAGTCCTCCACTTT
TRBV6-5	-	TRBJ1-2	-	CASSSRGADYGYTF	TGTGCCAGCAGTTCTCGGGGGGCGGACTATGGCTACACCTTC
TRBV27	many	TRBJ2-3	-	CASSFGADGTDTQYF	TGTGCCAGCAGTTTCGGGGCGGATGGAACAGATACGCAGTATTTT
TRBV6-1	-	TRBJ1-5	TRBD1	CASSEQGTGNQPQHF	TGTGCCAGCAGTGAACAAGGGACAGGAAATCAGCCCCAGCATTTT
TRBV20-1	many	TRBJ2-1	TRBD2	CSASRGGGITEQFF	TGCAGTGCTAGTCGGGGCGGGGGGATAACTGAGCAGTTCTTC
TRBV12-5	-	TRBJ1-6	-	CASQGRVNSHLHF	TGTGCTTCCCAGGGGAGGGTAAATTCACACCTCCACTTT
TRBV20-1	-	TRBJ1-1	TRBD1	CSARLGQGISEAFF	TGCAGTGCTAGATTAGGACAGGGGATTTCTGAAGCTTTCTTT
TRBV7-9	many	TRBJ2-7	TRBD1	CASSYPGQGAHEQYF	TGTGCCAGCAGCTACCCGGGACAGGGGGCCCACGAGCAGTACTTC
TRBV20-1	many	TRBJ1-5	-	CSARDRGSSNQPQHF	TGCAGTGCTAGAGATCGGGGGAGCAGCAATCAGCCCCAGCATTTT
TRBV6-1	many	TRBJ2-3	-	CASTPTTPDSTDTQYF	TGTGCCAGCACACCCACCACACCCGACAGCACAGATACGCAGTATTTT
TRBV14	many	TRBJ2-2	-	CASSQDWPVEGANTGELFF	TGTGCCAGCAGCCAAGATTGGCCGGTGGAGGGGGCGAACACCGGGGAGCTGTTTTTT
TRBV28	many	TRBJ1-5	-	CASRVTGPEDQPQHF	TGTGCCAGCAGGGTCACAGGCCCCGAAGATCAGCCCCAGCATTTT
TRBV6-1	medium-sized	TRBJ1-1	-	CASSAVQVAFF	TGTGCCAGCAGTGCGGTCCAGGTAGCTTTCTTT
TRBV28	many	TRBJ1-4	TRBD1	CASSFNRGPEKLFF	TGTGCCAGCAGTTTTAACAGGGGGCCCGAAAAACTGTTTTTT
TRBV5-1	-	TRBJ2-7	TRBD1	CASRSGTGGIYEQYF	TGCGCCAGCAGGTCCGGGACAGGGGGGATCTACGAGCAGTACTTC
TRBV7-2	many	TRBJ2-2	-	CASSHPVGRTGELFF	TGTGCCAGCAGCCATCCGGTAGGGCGCACCGGGGAGCTGTTTTTT
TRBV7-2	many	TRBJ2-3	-	CASSLVADTQYF	TGTGCCAGCAGCTTAGTAGCAGATACGCAGTATTTT
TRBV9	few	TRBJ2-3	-	CASSVATGPYRTDTQYF	TGTGCCAGCAGCGTAGCCACGGGACCTTATCGCACAGATACGCAGTATTTT
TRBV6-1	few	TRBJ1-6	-	CASSEPPGPISPLHF	TGTGCCAGCAGTGAACCTCCAGGGCCCATTTCACCCCTCCACTTT
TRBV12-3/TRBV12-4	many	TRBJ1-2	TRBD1	CASSPGDRVYSGYTF	TGTGCCAGCAGCCCCGGGGACAGGGTCTATAGTGGCTACACCTTC
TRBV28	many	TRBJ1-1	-	CASNTPRDTEAFF	TGTGCCAGCAACACGCCTCGGGACACTGAAGCTTTCTTT
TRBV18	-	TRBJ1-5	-	CASSLEDIQPQHF	TGTGCCAGCTCGCTAGAAGACATCCAGCCCCAGCATTTT
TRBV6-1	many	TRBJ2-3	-	CASRTQTDTQYF	TGTGCCAGCAGGACCCAAACGGATACGCAGTATTTT
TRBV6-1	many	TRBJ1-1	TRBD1	CASSEETGAFF	TGTGCCAGCAGTGAAGAGACAGGGGCTTTCTTT
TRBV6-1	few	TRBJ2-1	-	CASSEGGFVYEQFF	TGTGCCAGCAGTGAAGGGGGGTTTGTCTATGAGCAGTTCTTC
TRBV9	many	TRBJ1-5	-	CASSVGTVDQPQHF	TGTGCCAGCAGCGTTGGGACGGTGGATCAGCCCCAGCATTTT
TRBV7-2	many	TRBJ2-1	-	CASSPPTGTPGNEQFF	TGTGCCAGCAGCCCCCCTACCGGGACCCCTGGGAATGAGCAGTTCTTC
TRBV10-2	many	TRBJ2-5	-	CASSESLLAGETQYF	TGCGCCAGCAGTGAGTCTCTCCTAGCCGGTGAGACCCAGTACTTC
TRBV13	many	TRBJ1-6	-	CASTPGGSISNSPLHF	TGTGCCAGCACCCCTGGGGGGAGTATCAGTAATTCACCCCTCCACTTT
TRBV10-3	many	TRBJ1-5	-	CAISEFKGSNQPQHF	TGTGCCATCAGTGAGTTCAAGGGTAGCAATCAGCCCCAGCATTTT
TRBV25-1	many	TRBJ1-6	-	CASSEIWDRSPLHF	TGTGCCAGCAGTGAAATCTGGGATCGGTCACCCCTCCACTTT
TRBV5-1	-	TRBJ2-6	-	CASSPPGTPKTGANVLTF	TGCGCCAGCAGTCCTCCCGGGACGCCCAAAACTGGGGCCAACGTCCTGACTTTC
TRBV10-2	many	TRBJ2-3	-	CASAGGPPDTQYF	TGCGCCAGCGCGGGCGGGCCCCCAGATACGCAGTATTTT
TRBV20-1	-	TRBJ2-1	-	CSARADSMDLQVEQFF	TGCAGTGCTAGAGCTGACTCAATGGATTTACAAGTTGAGCAGTTCTTC
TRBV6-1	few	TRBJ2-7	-	CASHPGQGKVEQYF	TGTGCCAGCCACCCGGGGCAGGGGAAAGTCGAGCAGTACTTC
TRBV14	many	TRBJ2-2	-	CASSLYPDLEAGELFF	TGTGCCAGCAGCTTATACCCCGACTTGGAGGCCGGGGAGCTGTTTTTT
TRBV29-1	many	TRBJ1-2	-	CSVGEGLNYGYTF	TGCAGCGTTGGGGAGGGCCTTAACTATGGCTACACCTTC
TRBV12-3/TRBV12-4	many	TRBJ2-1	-	CASSPQYGLADYNEQFF	TGTGCCAGCAGCCCTCAATACGGACTTGCGGACTACAATGAGCAGTTCTTC
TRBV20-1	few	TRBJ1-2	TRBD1	CSAPIRGLAHGYTF	TGCAGTGCCCCAATCAGGGGGCTAGCACATGGCTACACCTTC
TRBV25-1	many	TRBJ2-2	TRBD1	CASKKTGDTGELFF	TGTGCCAGCAAAAAGACAGGGGACACCGGGGAGCTGTTTTTT
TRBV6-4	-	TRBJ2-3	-	CASSEGGEDTQYF	TGTGCCAGCAGTGAGGGGGGAGAGGATACGCAGTATTTT
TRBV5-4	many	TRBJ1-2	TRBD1	CASSSGTGVYGYTF	TGTGCCAGCAGCTCCGGGACAGGGGTTTATGGCTACACCTTC